This TCR beta chain emerged from a study of blood T cell repertoires in COVID-19. Germline CDR1 is LNHNV and CDR2 is YYDKDF (reference sequence). Trimming left V 5 bases short and J 2 bases short, with 10 bases between. This CDR3 is built from 14 residues. Here immunoSEQ multiplex PCR was the method, and the copy in TCRdb shows in-frame clones only, minus some. The sample has about 49,000 clones; over 65% are singletons. This chain connects TRBV15 to TRBJ1-3; perhaps TRBD1 as D (6 bases). This TCR derives from a human donor in a cohort sampled during active COVID-19. Specimen: peripheral blood. The CDR3 DNA sequence: TGTGCCACCAGCCGTGGACAGCCTGGAAACACCATATATTTT. Its translation is CATSRGQPGNTIYF.